This T cell receptor beta chain was recovered during a study of OX40 agonist ivuxolimab in advanced cancers. About the study: Patients received ivuxolimab, an intravenous treatment, every 2 weeks at 0.01 to 10 mg/kg. Allowance was made for prior anti-PD-1, anti-PD-L1 or anti-CTLA-4 therapy, and about 37% had some.

The CDR3 is made up of 20 amino acids. The V gene's germline CDR1 is SGHDN and CDR2 FVKESK. The V segment lost 0 bases and the J segment 0 bases; nucleotides outside the gene matches: 9. Study observations and caveats: Within 6 weeks, CD4+ and CD8+ blood T cells expanded clonally at 0.1 to 3.0 mg/kg.

A word on this clone: As yet, its antigen is unknown.

The repertoire was sequenced with immunoSEQ multiplex PCR; TCRdb's copy has only in-frame clones and lacks some. The data contain some 50,000 clones, more than 70% of them singletons. This TCR was sampled from an adult with an advanced solid tumor such as melanoma, head and neck, liver or kidney cancer. The chain is built from TRBV14 and TRBJ2-6; 9 bases align to TRBD1. The input for sequencing was CD4+ or CD8+ T cells sorted from blood, taken in a trial of the OX40 agonist ivuxolimab. CDR3 in amino acids: CASSQDLIGTGPSGANVLTF. For the CDR3, the DNA is TGTGCCAGCAGCCAAGATCTCATAGGGACAGGGCCCTCTGGGGCCAACGTCCTGACTTTC. The complete variable domain, with remaining parts taken from reference TRBV14 and TRBJ2-6, reads EAGVTQFPSHSVIEKGQTVTLRCDPISGHDNLYWYRRVMGKEIKFLLHFVKESKQDESGMPNNRFLAERTGGTYSTLKVQPAELEDSGVYFCASSQDLIGTGPSGANVLTFGAGSRLTVL.